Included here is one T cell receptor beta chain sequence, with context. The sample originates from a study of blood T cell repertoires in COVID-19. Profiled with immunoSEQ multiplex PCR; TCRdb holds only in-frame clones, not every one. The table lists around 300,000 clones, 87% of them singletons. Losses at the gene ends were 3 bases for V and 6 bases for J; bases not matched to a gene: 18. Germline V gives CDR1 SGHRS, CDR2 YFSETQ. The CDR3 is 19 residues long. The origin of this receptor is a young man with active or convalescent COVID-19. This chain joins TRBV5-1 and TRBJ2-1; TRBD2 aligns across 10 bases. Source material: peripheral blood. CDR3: CASSSYPSGSAVLPNEQFF. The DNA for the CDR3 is TGCGCCAGCAGCTCCTACCCTAGCGGGAGCGCGGTGCTCCCCAATGAGCAGTTCTTC.